This is a list of T cell receptor beta chains from one sample in a study of cytomegalovirus exposure and HLA in healthy donors. Sequencing used immunoSEQ multiplex PCR; TCRdb keeps in-frame clones, though not all of them. The repertoire includes 95,000 or so clones, about 77% of them detected once, and about 5% sits in the top ten. Sequenced: PBMCs. Source of these receptors: a middle-aged woman in good health and CMV-seronegative. The CDR3 runs from the conserved cysteine through the conserved F or W. A D gene is named only where the DNA matches it firmly. Clone size is not always given. Where it is, it says once, few, many or a class for expanded clones.

abundance: -; v_gene: TRBV7-8; d_gene: TRBD2; j_gene: TRBJ2-1; CDR3aa: CASAGTSGFNEQFF; CDR3nt: TGTGCCAGTGCCGGGACTAGCGGGTTCAATGAGCAGTTCTTC
abundance: -; v_gene: TRBV19; d_gene: -; j_gene: TRBJ1-5; CDR3aa: CASKGMGLGNQPQHF; CDR3nt: TGTGCCAGTAAGGGGATGGGTCTAGGCAATCAGCCCCAGCATTTT
abundance: -; v_gene: TRBV6-1; d_gene: -; j_gene: TRBJ2-7; CDR3aa: CASSESAGSPYEQYF; CDR3nt: TGTGCCAGCAGTGAAAGCGCCGGCAGCCCCTACGAGCAGTACTTC
abundance: once; v_gene: TRBV12-5; d_gene: -; j_gene: TRBJ2-5; CDR3aa: CALMGGRRGETQYF; CDR3nt: TGTGCCCTGATGGGGGGAAGGAGGGGAGAGACCCAGTACTTC
abundance: -; v_gene: TRBV2; d_gene: -; j_gene: TRBJ2-4; CDR3aa: CASRENPGQNIQYF; CDR3nt: TGTGCCAGCAGAGAAAATCCAGGGCAAAACATTCAGTACTTC
abundance: -; v_gene: TRBV11-2; d_gene: -; j_gene: TRBJ1-6; CDR3aa: CASSLDRQGGNSPLHF; CDR3nt: TGTGCCAGCAGCTTAGATCGGCAGGGTGGCAATTCACCCCTCCACTTT
abundance: -; v_gene: TRBV6-5; d_gene: TRBD1; j_gene: TRBJ2-7; CDR3aa: CASSPPGTGPYEQYF; CDR3nt: TGTGCCAGCAGCCCCCCCGGGACAGGGCCCTACGAGCAGTACTTC
abundance: -; v_gene: TRBV5-1; d_gene: -; j_gene: TRBJ1-5; CDR3aa: CASSLQGFPEQPQHF; CDR3nt: TGCGCCAGCAGCTTACAGGGTTTCCCGGAACAGCCCCAGCATTTT
abundance: -; v_gene: TRBV6-1; d_gene: TRBD1; j_gene: TRBJ1-2; CDR3aa: CASPGQSIYGYTF; CDR3nt: TGTGCCAGCCCGGGACAGAGTATATATGGCTACACCTTC
abundance: -; v_gene: TRBV9; d_gene: -; j_gene: TRBJ2-5; CDR3aa: CASSPYSGVQETQYF; CDR3nt: TGTGCCAGCAGCCCTTACTCGGGGGTCCAAGAGACCCAGTACTTC
abundance: -; v_gene: TRBV9; d_gene: TRBD1; j_gene: TRBJ1-1; CDR3aa: CASSVDDRDGWGDTEAFF; CDR3nt: TGTGCCAGCAGCGTAGACGACAGGGACGGCTGGGGGGACACTGAAGCTTTCTTT
abundance: -; v_gene: TRBV4-3; d_gene: -; j_gene: TRBJ1-1; CDR3aa: CAHGEGRTEAFF; CDR3nt: TGCGCCCACGGGGAGGGAAGGACTGAAGCTTTCTTT
abundance: -; v_gene: TRBV5-1; d_gene: TRBD2; j_gene: TRBJ2-3; CDR3aa: CASSFIAGGRGRDTQYF; CDR3nt: TGCGCCAGCAGCTTTATAGCGGGGGGGCGTGGTAGAGATACGCAGTATTTT
abundance: -; v_gene: TRBV7-9; d_gene: TRBD1; j_gene: TRBJ1-2; CDR3aa: CASSPMRDSYGYTF; CDR3nt: TGTGCCAGCAGCCCGATGAGGGACAGTTACGGCTACACCTTC
abundance: -; v_gene: TRBV9; d_gene: -; j_gene: TRBJ1-2; CDR3aa: CASSSRGYGYTF; CDR3nt: TGTGCCAGCAGCAGCAGGGGATATGGCTACACCTTC
abundance: -; v_gene: TRBV2; d_gene: -; j_gene: TRBJ1-5; CDR3aa: CASQQYNQPQHF; CDR3nt: TGTGCCAGCCAACAGTACAATCAGCCCCAGCATTTT
abundance: -; v_gene: TRBV29-1; d_gene: TRBD1; j_gene: TRBJ1-2; CDR3aa: CSVDRQGMGYTF; CDR3nt: TGCAGCGTTGATCGACAGGGGATGGGCTACACCTTC
abundance: -; v_gene: TRBV25-1; d_gene: TRBD1; j_gene: TRBJ2-1; CDR3aa: CATLGQGGNEQFF; CDR3nt: TGTGCCACCCTGGGACAGGGGGGTAATGAGCAGTTCTTC
abundance: -; v_gene: TRBV27; d_gene: -; j_gene: TRBJ1-2; CDR3aa: CASRRGLYGYTF; CDR3nt: TGTGCCAGCAGGAGAGGGCTCTATGGCTACACCTTC
abundance: -; v_gene: TRBV6-5; d_gene: -; j_gene: TRBJ1-5; CDR3aa: CASSFRGNQPQHF; CDR3nt: TGTGCCAGCAGTTTTAGGGGGAATCAGCCCCAGCATTTT
abundance: -; v_gene: TRBV27; d_gene: -; j_gene: TRBJ2-1; CDR3aa: CASSVLAASSGYNEQFF; CDR3nt: TGTGCCAGCAGTGTACTGGCCGCATCCTCGGGATACAATGAGCAGTTCTTC
abundance: -; v_gene: TRBV15; d_gene: -; j_gene: TRBJ2-7; CDR3aa: CATSRDLGGLGEQYF; CDR3nt: TGTGCCACCAGCAGAGATCTTGGTGGGCTTGGAGAGCAGTACTTC
abundance: -; v_gene: TRBV5-6; d_gene: TRBD1; j_gene: TRBJ1-4; CDR3aa: CASSRGQGGEKLFF; CDR3nt: TGTGCCAGCAGCAGGGGACAGGGAGGAGAAAAACTGTTTTTT
abundance: once; v_gene: TRBV6-5; d_gene: -; j_gene: TRBJ1-2; CDR3aa: CASRAPHGGSGYTF; CDR3nt: TGTGCCAGCAGGGCCCCACACGGGGGGAGCGGCTACACCTTC
abundance: -; v_gene: TRBV9; d_gene: TRBD2; j_gene: TRBJ2-3; CDR3aa: CASSVGLAGPTDTQYF; CDR3nt: TGTGCCAGCAGCGTAGGACTAGCGGGGCCCACAGATACGCAGTATTTT
abundance: few; v_gene: TRBV6-5; d_gene: -; j_gene: TRBJ1-1; CDR3aa: CASSLSGEAFF; CDR3nt: TGTGCCAGCAGTCTATCAGGGGAAGCTTTCTTT
abundance: once; v_gene: TRBV10-3; d_gene: TRBD2; j_gene: TRBJ2-1; CDR3aa: CAIRLADEQFF; CDR3nt: TGTGCCATCAGACTAGCGGACGAGCAATTCTTC
abundance: -; v_gene: TRBV29-1; d_gene: -; j_gene: TRBJ1-1; CDR3aa: CSVIPTSGRTEAFF; CDR3nt: TGCAGCGTAATCCCGACCTCAGGGCGAACTGAAGCTTTCTTT
abundance: -; v_gene: TRBV30; d_gene: -; j_gene: TRBJ1-1; CDR3aa: CAWRDSHTEAFF; CDR3nt: TGTGCCTGGAGGGACAGCCACACTGAAGCTTTCTTT
abundance: once; v_gene: TRBV2; d_gene: -; j_gene: TRBJ1-6; CDR3aa: CASSPSRLGLGGNHNSPLHF; CDR3nt: TGTGCCAGCAGCCCATCCCGTCTAGGGTTGGGGGGAAACCATAATTCACCCCTCCACTTT